This T cell receptor (beta chain) is from a study of T cells in Graves' hyperthyroidism and ophthalmopathy. The study's findings and limits: Blood also held most thyroid clonotypes expanded beyond 0.001.

CDR1 LNHDA and CDR2 SQIVND come from the germline V gene (reference sequence). CDR3 length: 13 residues. V lost 3 bases to trimming and J lost 5 bases, with 7 bases between them. In its sample, this clonotype was seen a few times. What it recognizes is unknown. The source material, RNA transcripts, was used to amplify TCR beta CDR3 regions. TCR CDR3 underwent first-round RT-PCR with the HTBI primer set. One entry per CDR3 protein results from TCRdb running MiXCR on the multiplex PCR reads. The data hold some 620,000 distinct CDR3 sequences, with around 15% observed a single time. J is TRBJ2-2 and V is TRBV19, with D tentatively TRBD2 (6 bases). The sample consisted of blood. This clonotype was sampled from a woman aged 25-40 years with Graves' hyperthyroidism. CDR3 residues: CASSIGGTGELFF. The CDR3 DNA reads as TGTGCCAGTAGTATTGGAGGGACCGGGGAGCTGTTTTTT.